What follows describes a single T cell receptor (beta chain). The antigen remains undetermined. Aged roughly 6 to 100, donors were systemically healthy Caucasians from Russia. Samples each had at least 5 micrograms of total RNA extracted. These data come from a study of blood T cells in healthy people across ages. Primers used in a second PCR of about 6 to 11 cycles were a sample-barcoded 5' primer and a J-beta primer mix. In TCRdb, the 5' RACE reads were re-called with MiXCR into one record per CDR3 protein. Of 750,000 to 950,000 distinct CDR3 sequences in the sample, 53% were seen once. Notes on the study in general: Compared with aged donors, long-lived donors showed fewer expanded clones, suggesting selection.

Specimen: blood. This receptor was identified in a man at least 80 years old in good health.

CDR3 DNA sequence: TGTGCCAGCAGTGTAAGGGCCGGTCACACTGAAGCTTTCTTT. Amino acid sequence: CASSVRAGHTEAFF. The chain recombines TRBV27 with TRBJ1-1; no clear D gene. Germline CDR1 is MNHEY and CDR2 is SMNVEV (reference sequence). V lost 5 bases and J 3 bases, leaving 13 bases between the germline ends. This CDR3 is 14 amino acids long.